This is a list of T cell receptor beta chains from one sample in a study of shared clonotypes between healthy human individuals. Method: immunoSEQ multiplex PCR; TCRdb's copy keeps in-frame clones and lacks some. Among some 2,000,000 clones, 85% to 95% were seen once, and the ten largest hold more than 0.1%. Sequenced: naive CD4+ T cells sorted from blood. Receptor source: a man between 18 and 29 years old in good health. Each CDR3 is given with its conserved first and last residue. Each record gives: clone size, D gene, J gene, V gene, CDR3 DNA, CDR3 protein. The D gene is left open where the match is weak. Rows may omit the clone size; those that give it use once, few, many or a size class.

size: NA
D: NA
J: TRBJ1-4
V: TRBV30
DNA: TGTGCCTGGAGTGCAGAGAGTGAAAAACTGTTTTTT
CDR3: CAWSAESEKLFF

size: once
D: NA
J: TRBJ1-1
V: TRBV30
DNA: TGTGCCTGGAAAGCGGGTTGGGGATTAGGGAAGGAGAACACTGAAGCTTTCTTT
CDR3: CAWKAGWGLGKENTEAFF

size: NA
D: TRBD2
J: TRBJ2-1
V: TRBV18
DNA: TGTGCCAGCTCACCTCGGACTAGCAACGATGAGCAGTTCTTC
CDR3: CASSPRTSNDEQFF

size: NA
D: TRBD2
J: TRBJ2-7
V: TRBV19
DNA: TGTGCCAGTAGTATGGCTAGCGGCTCCTACGAGCAGTACTTC
CDR3: CASSMASGSYEQYF

size: NA
D: NA
J: TRBJ1-2
V: TRBV7-9
DNA: TGTGCCAGCAGCCCTAATGACGCCAGTGGCTACACCTTC
CDR3: CASSPNDASGYTF

size: NA
D: NA
J: TRBJ1-4
V: TRBV10-2
DNA: TGCGCCAGCAGTGCCGAAGCTCGGGGCCCGAATGAAAAACTGTTTTTT
CDR3: CASSAEARGPNEKLFF

size: NA
D: NA
J: TRBJ2-7
V: TRBV6-6
DNA: TGTGCCAGCACCTATTATCATCTTGCCTACGAGCAGTACTTC
CDR3: CASTYYHLAYEQYF

size: NA
D: NA
J: TRBJ2-7
V: TRBV30
DNA: TGTGCCTGGAGTGGGGCAGTCTCCTACGAGCAGTACTTC
CDR3: CAWSGAVSYEQYF

size: NA
D: NA
J: TRBJ1-6
V: TRBV2
DNA: TGTGCCAGCAGTGAAGAAGGGGGGCAGGGTTCACCCCTCCACTTT
CDR3: CASSEEGGQGSPLHF

size: NA
D: TRBD1
J: TRBJ1-2
V: TRBV7-3
DNA: TGTGCCAGCAGCTCGGACAGGGGCTATGGCTACACCTTC
CDR3: CASSSDRGYGYTF

size: NA
D: NA
J: TRBJ1-1
V: TRBV27
DNA: TGTGCCAGCAGTCATCCAGGGGTTACTGAAGCTTTCTTT
CDR3: CASSHPGVTEAFF

size: NA
D: TRBD1
J: TRBJ1-6
V: TRBV6-5
DNA: TGTGCCAGCAGTTACGGGACAGGGGTCCATTCACCCCTCCACTTT
CDR3: CASSYGTGVHSPLHF

size: NA
D: NA
J: TRBJ2-5
V: TRBV28
DNA: TGTGCCAGCCGGGAGACAGGGTCGGTGGAGACCCAGTACTTC
CDR3: CASRETGSVETQYF

size: once
D: NA
J: TRBJ1-5
V: TRBV28
DNA: TGTGCCAGCAGTTTCCCCGCGGGGTTTCCCCAGCATTTT
CDR3: CASSFPAGFPQHF

size: once
D: NA
J: TRBJ1-4
V: TRBV6-1
DNA: TGTGCCAGCAGTGAGAGGGGCCATGAAAAACTGTTTTTT
CDR3: CASSERGHEKLFF

size: NA
D: NA
J: TRBJ2-7
V: TRBV7-2
DNA: TGTGCCAGCAGTACGACAGGCCTCTACGAGCAGTACTTC
CDR3: CASSTTGLYEQYF

size: NA
D: NA
J: TRBJ2-7
V: TRBV27
DNA: TGTGCCAGCAGTTTATCGGGACTGGCGGAGCAGTACTTC
CDR3: CASSLSGLAEQYF

size: NA
D: NA
J: TRBJ2-3
V: TRBV9
DNA: TGTGCCAGCAGCAGGGCCGGGACAGATACGCAGTATTTT
CDR3: CASSRAGTDTQYF

size: NA
D: NA
J: TRBJ1-1
V: TRBV7-9
DNA: TGTGCCAGCAGCTTAGGGGTGGACACTGAAGCTTTCTTT
CDR3: CASSLGVDTEAFF

size: NA
D: NA
J: TRBJ1-5
V: TRBV18
DNA: TGTGCCAGCTCACTAATACAGCCCTCGGAGATGCGTAGCAATCAGCCCCAGCATTTT
CDR3: CASSLIQPSEMRSNQPQHF

size: NA
D: TRBD1
J: TRBJ2-7
V: TRBV5-1
DNA: TGCGCCAGCAGCTTCGGGACAGGGGCTTCCGAGCAGTACTTC
CDR3: CASSFGTGASEQYF

size: NA
D: NA
J: TRBJ2-3
V: TRBV18
DNA: TGTGCCAGCTCACCTCTTTACACAGGAAGGCGGGATACAGATACGCAGTATTTT
CDR3: CASSPLYTGRRDTDTQYF

size: NA
D: NA
J: TRBJ2-3
V: TRBV28
DNA: TGTGCCAGCTCCTCTAGTCCAGATACGCAGTATTTT
CDR3: CASSSSPDTQYF

size: NA
D: TRBD2
J: TRBJ2-2
V: TRBV9
DNA: TGTGCCAGCAGCTCAAGGACTAGCGGGAACACCGGGGAGCTGTTTTTT
CDR3: CASSSRTSGNTGELFF

size: NA
D: TRBD1
J: TRBJ1-1
V: TRBV29-1
DNA: TGCAGCGTGTCGACAGGGGGGGAAAACACTGAAGCTTTCTTT
CDR3: CSVSTGGENTEAFF

size: NA
D: NA
J: TRBJ2-7
V: TRBV6-5
DNA: TGTGCCAGCAAGGTGCCAGGCTCCTACGAGCAGTACTTC
CDR3: CASKVPGSYEQYF

size: NA
D: NA
J: TRBJ1-1
V: TRBV6-5
DNA: TGTGCCAGCAGTTACATGCGGACCTCGGGTAACACTGAAGCTTTCTTT
CDR3: CASSYMRTSGNTEAFF

size: once
D: NA
J: TRBJ2-3
V: TRBV10-1
DNA: TGCGCCAGCAGTGGGGGAGTCGCAGATACGCAGTATTTT
CDR3: CASSGGVADTQYF

size: NA
D: TRBD1
J: TRBJ1-4
V: TRBV25-1
DNA: TGTGCCAGCAGCGCCGGGACAGCTCCAACTAATGAAAAACTGTTTTTT
CDR3: CASSAGTAPTNEKLFF

size: NA
D: NA
J: TRBJ2-7
V: TRBV15
DNA: TGTGCCACCAGCAGCTCTGTGGGGGGCGAGGACGAGCAGTACTTC
CDR3: CATSSSVGGEDEQYF

size: NA
D: NA
J: TRBJ1-1
V: TRBV2
DNA: TGTGCCAGCAGCCGGGACAAGCAAAACACTGAAGCTTTCTTT
CDR3: CASSRDKQNTEAFF

size: NA
D: TRBD1
J: TRBJ1-2
V: TRBV2
DNA: TGTGCCAGCAGTGAAGCCTCAGGGGGCTATGGCTACACCTTC
CDR3: CASSEASGGYGYTF

size: NA
D: TRBD1
J: TRBJ1-5
V: TRBV2
DNA: TGTGCCAGCAGTGATTGGACAGGGGGCGAGCAGCCCCAGCATTTT
CDR3: CASSDWTGGEQPQHF

size: NA
D: NA
J: TRBJ1-4
V: TRBV19
DNA: TGTGCCAGTAGCCCCGCGATGGTGAATGAAAAACTGTTTTTT
CDR3: CASSPAMVNEKLFF

size: NA
D: NA
J: TRBJ1-2
V: TRBV30
DNA: TGTGCCTGGGCCGACCTGGGAGGCTACACCTTC
CDR3: CAWADLGGYTF

size: NA
D: NA
J: TRBJ2-7
V: TRBV7-6
DNA: TGTGCCAGCAGGTTAAGGGAGCAGTACTTC
CDR3: CASRLREQYF

size: NA
D: TRBD2
J: TRBJ2-7
V: TRBV14
DNA: TGTGCCAGCAGCCAAGCGCCTAGCGGGGCCTACGAGCAGTACTTC
CDR3: CASSQAPSGAYEQYF

size: NA
D: NA
J: TRBJ1-6
V: TRBV23-1
DNA: TGCGCCAGCAGTCAGGGGAGCTCCTATAATTCACCCCTCCACTTT
CDR3: CASSQGSSYNSPLHF

size: NA
D: NA
J: TRBJ2-7
V: TRBV6-6
DNA: TGTGCCAGCAGTTACTCTAGGACAGTCTACGAGCAGTACTTC
CDR3: CASSYSRTVYEQYF

size: NA
D: NA
J: TRBJ2-5
V: TRBV11-3
DNA: TGTGCCAGCAGCTTAGGGAACGGACCCCTGGGGACCCAGTACTTC
CDR3: CASSLGNGPLGTQYF

size: NA
D: TRBD1
J: TRBJ2-7
V: TRBV18
DNA: TGTGCCAGCTCACCGGGACAGGGCTCCTACGAGCAGTACTTC
CDR3: CASSPGQGSYEQYF

size: NA
D: NA
J: TRBJ2-7
V: TRBV10-3
DNA: TGTGCCATCAGTGACGGACCCTGGGGCGAGCAGTACTTC
CDR3: CAISDGPWGEQYF

size: NA
D: TRBD2
J: TRBJ2-7
V: TRBV2
DNA: TGTGCCAGCCAACTAGCGTCAGCTTTAACCTACGAGCAGTACTTC
CDR3: CASQLASALTYEQYF

size: NA
D: NA
J: TRBJ1-2
V: TRBV29-1
DNA: TGCAGCGTTGCCGGACTGTACTGGGATGGCCACACCTTC
CDR3: CSVAGLYWDGHTF

size: NA
D: NA
J: TRBJ2-5
V: TRBV6-1
DNA: TGTGCCAGCAGTACCCGGGACAAAGTGGAGACCCAGTACTTC
CDR3: CASSTRDKVETQYF

size: NA
D: NA
J: TRBJ2-2
V: TRBV25-1
DNA: TGTGCCAGCCAGCTGTCGGGGGTTAGGACCGGGGAGCTGTTTTTT
CDR3: CASQLSGVRTGELFF

size: NA
D: NA
J: TRBJ1-1
V: TRBV18
DNA: TGTGCCAGCGCCAACGGGGGGAACACTGAAGCTTTCTTT
CDR3: CASANGGNTEAFF

size: NA
D: NA
J: TRBJ2-5
V: TRBV11-2
DNA: TGTGCCAGCAAGGGCGAGGTAAATCAGGAGACCCAGTACTTC
CDR3: CASKGEVNQETQYF

size: NA
D: TRBD2
J: TRBJ2-3
V: TRBV11-2
DNA: TGTGCCAGCAGGGGAGCGGGAGGGACAGATACGCAGTATTTT
CDR3: CASRGAGGTDTQYF

size: few
D: NA
J: TRBJ2-7
V: TRBV10-3
DNA: TGTGCCATCAAAGAGGATAGCGGCCAAAGCTACGAGCAGTACTTC
CDR3: CAIKEDSGQSYEQYF

size: NA
D: NA
J: TRBJ2-7
V: TRBV29-1
DNA: TGCAGCGTTAGAGAAGGCGGGGACAGCTCCTACGAGCAGTACTTC
CDR3: CSVREGGDSSYEQYF

size: NA
D: NA
J: TRBJ2-5
V: TRBV7-9
DNA: TGTGCCAGCAGCTTAAAGGGGAAGGGGGAGACCCAGTACTTC
CDR3: CASSLKGKGETQYF

size: NA
D: TRBD1
J: TRBJ2-3
V: TRBV28
DNA: TGTGCCAGCAGTCCCGGACAGGGTCCCACAGATACGCAGTATTTT
CDR3: CASSPGQGPTDTQYF

size: NA
D: NA
J: TRBJ2-3
V: TRBV25-1
DNA: TGTGCCAGCAGTGGGACTGTCACAGATACGCAGTATTTT
CDR3: CASSGTVTDTQYF

size: NA
D: NA
J: TRBJ1-3
V: TRBV7-2
DNA: TGTGCCAGCAGCTTAACACCCACCTCTGGAAACACCATATATTTT
CDR3: CASSLTPTSGNTIYF

size: NA
D: TRBD2
J: TRBJ2-7
V: TRBV7-9
DNA: TGTGCCAGCAGCTTAATAGGACTAGCGGGAGCCTACGAGCAGTACTTC
CDR3: CASSLIGLAGAYEQYF

size: NA
D: TRBD1
J: TRBJ2-2
V: TRBV6-1
DNA: TGTGCCAGCAGTAGGACAGGGGGAAGCACCGGGGAGCTGTTTTTT
CDR3: CASSRTGGSTGELFF